This is a list of T cell receptor beta chains from one sample in a study of beta chain features in type 1 diabetes. Sequenced by immunoSEQ multiplex PCR; TCRdb stores in-frame clones only, minus some. The sample has about 150,000 clones, about an eighth seen once. Source material: central memory CD4+ T cells from blood. These TCRs come from a man younger than 35 with type 1 diabetes. CDR3s include the opening cysteine and the closing phenylalanine or tryptophan. A D gene is named only where the DNA matches it firmly. The size field is filled for only some rows; it gives once, few, many or a size class.

abundance	v_gene	j_gene	d_gene	CDR3nt	CDR3aa
many	TRBV7-9	TRBJ1-1	TRBD1	TGTGCCAGCAGCCAGGGACAGTTCCCTTTGAACGCTGAAGCTTTCTTT	CASSQGQFPLNAEAFF
-	TRBV18	TRBJ2-7	-	TGTGCCAGCTCACCCTCGGCCTCCCAGTCCTACGAGCAGTACTTC	CASSPSASQSYEQYF
-	TRBV30	TRBJ1-2	TRBD1	TGTGCCTGGAGTGTTCGCGACAGGGGGATGAAAGGCTACACCTTC	CAWSVRDRGMKGYTF
-	TRBV10-3	TRBJ1-5	-	TGTGCCATCAGTGAACGGACAGCCACCAATCAGCCCCAGCATTTT	CAISERTATNQPQHF
-	TRBV5-1	TRBJ2-5	-	TGCGCCAGCACCCTCGAGGGGGGGCCACAAGAGACCCAGTACTTC	CASTLEGGPQETQYF
-	TRBV11-2	TRBJ1-2	TRBD1	TGTGCCAGCAGCCCTACAGGGGTACGGGGCTACACCTTC	CASSPTGVRGYTF
few	TRBV19	TRBJ1-6	TRBD1	TGTGCCAGTAGGAAATTGACAGGGGGAGATAATTCACCCCTCCACTTT	CASRKLTGGDNSPLHF
-	TRBV11-2	TRBJ2-1	-	TGTGCCAGCAGCTTAGGGGGGCACCAGAACAATGAGCAGTTCTTC	CASSLGGHQNNEQFF
few	TRBV7-6	TRBJ2-7	-	TGTGCCAGCAGCTCCGAAGGCACTTCCTACGAGCAGTACTTC	CASSSEGTSYEQYF
few	TRBV4-2	TRBJ1-1	TRBD1	TGTGCCAGCAGCCTACGGACAGGTCCGGCTGAAGCTTTCTTT	CASSLRTGPAEAFF
few	TRBV11-2	TRBJ2-3	-	TGTGCCAGCGGCCACACAGATACGCGGTATTTT	CASGHTDTRYF
-	TRBV9	TRBJ2-2	-	TGTGCCAGCAGCGCCATTATCACCAGCACCGGGGAGCTGTTTTTT	CASSAIITSTGELFF
-	TRBV6-6	TRBJ1-6	TRBD1	TGTGCCAGCGGCCCCCAGGGACAGGGTTTTTCACCCCTCCACTTT	CASGPQGQGFSPLHF